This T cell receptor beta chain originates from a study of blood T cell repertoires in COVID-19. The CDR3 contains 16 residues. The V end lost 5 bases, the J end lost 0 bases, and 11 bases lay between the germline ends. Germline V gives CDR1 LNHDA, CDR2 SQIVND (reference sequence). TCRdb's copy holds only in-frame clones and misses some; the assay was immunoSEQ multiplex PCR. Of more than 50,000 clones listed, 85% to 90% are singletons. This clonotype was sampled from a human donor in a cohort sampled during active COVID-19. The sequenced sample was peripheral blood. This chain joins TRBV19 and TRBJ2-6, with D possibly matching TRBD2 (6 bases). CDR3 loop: CASSPHGGSGANVLTF. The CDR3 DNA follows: TGTGCCAGTAGTCCCCACGGGGGCTCTGGGGCCAACGTCCTGACTTTC.